Reported below is one T cell receptor beta chain. It has no known antigen specificity. The record has no base qualities; no much larger clone is one base away. The CDR3 numbers 14 residues from cysteine through phenylalanine. Only the CDR3 DNA is retained, 42 bases long and in frame from the first base. V is clipped by 6 bases and J by 2 bases, and the sequence between their germline boundaries is 12 bases long. CDR1 is given as KGHSH and CDR2 as LQKENI, both from the germline V gene. This sample is part of a study of blood T cell repertoires in COVID-19 (dated by TCRdb to between 2020 and 2021). With regard to the full study: Collaborator samples came from the United States, Italy and Spain and covered acute and convalescent phases of COVID-19. The material from the prospective study consisted of cDNA or gDNA derived from T cells, B-cell-depleted T cells, or PBMCs. Deeply sampled blood TCRbeta repertoires from subjects exposed to, actively infected with, or recovered from COVID-19 were included in the dataset. A freely available public database, intended as a resource for researchers studying the immune response to SARS-CoV-2, is where the repertoires were released. Samples came from the ongoing ImmuneRACE study (first 160 participants) plus 1,254 subjects from 6 global collaborators. Nearly every sample came with metadata listing a de-identified subject ID, COVID-19 status, age in years and sex. Where available, HLA class I and class II types were taken from metadata supplied by the sample provider and were not determined by assay-based typing. General conclusions and limits of the study: Clinical and demographic metadata were provided uncurated, with the amount varying by source and participant.

TCRbeta CDR3 regions were amplified from genomic DNA by means of the immunoSEQ Assay, a bias-controlled multiplex PCR. Per the source publication's procedure: Nucleated cell counts per sample were estimated from amplification of reference gene primers within the assay. To quantify the absolute abundance of each unique TCRbeta CDR3 rearrangement, sequence reads were collapsed and filtered. For each sample, productive Simpson clonality was calculated by taking the square root of Simpson's diversity index across productive rearrangements. TCRdb obtained this table from immuneACCESS and retained in-frame rearrangements with V and J assigned. These tables miss some clones; where compared with another copy, unresolved V genes account for less than half of the shortfall, and the remainder is unexplained. Clonal size and the V and J genes are those of that table, whereas D and trimming came from the DNA. Within this sample are 45,000 to 55,000 clones, with about 83% of them counted one time only. The top ten clonotypes cover about 1.6% of the sample.

Whole blood was collected in K2EDTA tubes by collaborating institutions according to the institutions' own protocols. For TCRbeta analysis, collaborators shipped samples in one of three forms: frozen whole blood, isolated PBMCs, or DNA extracted from either of those sample types. The sequenced sample was peripheral blood. The chain is encoded by TRBV18 joined to TRBJ2-3; tentative D gene TRBD2, with 5 bases matching. This receptor was identified in a man aged 50 to 59 with acute or convalescent COVID-19. The nucleotides read TGTGCCAGCTCGCCCAGCGGACTCACAGATACGCAGTATTTT. Translated, it reads CASSPSGLTDTQYF.